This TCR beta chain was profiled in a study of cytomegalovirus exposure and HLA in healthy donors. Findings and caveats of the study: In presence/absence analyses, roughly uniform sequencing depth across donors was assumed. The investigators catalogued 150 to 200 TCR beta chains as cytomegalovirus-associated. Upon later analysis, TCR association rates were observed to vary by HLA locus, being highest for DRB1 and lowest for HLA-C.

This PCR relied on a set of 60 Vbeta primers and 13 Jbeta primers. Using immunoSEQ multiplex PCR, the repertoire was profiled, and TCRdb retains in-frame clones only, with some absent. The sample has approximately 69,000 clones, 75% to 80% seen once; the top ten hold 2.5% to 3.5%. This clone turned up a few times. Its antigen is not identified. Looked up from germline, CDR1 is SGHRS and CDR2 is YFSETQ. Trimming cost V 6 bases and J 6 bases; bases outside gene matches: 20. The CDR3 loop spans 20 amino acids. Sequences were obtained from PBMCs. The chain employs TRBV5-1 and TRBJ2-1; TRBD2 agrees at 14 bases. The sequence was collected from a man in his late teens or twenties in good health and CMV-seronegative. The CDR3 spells CASNFWSGLAGAQGANEQFF. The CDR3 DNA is TGCGCCAGCAACTTCTGGTCGGGACTAGCGGGGGCCCAGGGGGCCAATGAGCAGTTCTTC. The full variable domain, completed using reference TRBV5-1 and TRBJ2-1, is KAGVTQTPRYLIKTRGQQVTLSCSPISGHRSVSWYQQTPGQGLQFLFEYFSETQRNKGNFPGRFSGRQFSNSRSEMNVSTLELGDSALYLCASNFWSGLAGAQGANEQFFGPGTRLTVL.